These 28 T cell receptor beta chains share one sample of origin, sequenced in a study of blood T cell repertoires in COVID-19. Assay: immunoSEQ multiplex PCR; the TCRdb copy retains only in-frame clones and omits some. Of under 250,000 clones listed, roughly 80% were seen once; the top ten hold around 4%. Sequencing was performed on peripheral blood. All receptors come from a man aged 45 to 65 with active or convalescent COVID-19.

The CDR3 DNA reads TGTGCCAGCAGTCTGGAGCTAGCGGGGGCTTCTGAGCAGTACTTC. This encodes CASSLELAGASEQYF. This chain uses TRBV7-8 with TRBJ2-7; 10 bases map to TRBD2. Germline trimming cut 6 bases from V and 7 bases from J; bases unmatched to any gene: 12. CDR1 is SGHVS and CDR2 is FQNEAQ in the germline V gene. The CDR3 runs 15 residues.

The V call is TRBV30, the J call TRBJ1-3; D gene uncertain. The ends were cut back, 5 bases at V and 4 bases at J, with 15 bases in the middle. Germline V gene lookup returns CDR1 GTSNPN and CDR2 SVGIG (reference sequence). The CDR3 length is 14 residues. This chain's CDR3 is CAWVPRGWGNTIYF. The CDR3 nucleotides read TGTGCCTGGGTCCCGCGGGGATGGGGAAACACCATATATTTT. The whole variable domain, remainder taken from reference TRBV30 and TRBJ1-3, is SQTIHQWPATLVQPVGSPLSLECTVEGTSNPNLYWYRQAAGRGLQLLFYSVGIGQISSEVPQNLSASRPQDRQFILSSKKLLLSDSGFYLCAWVPRGWGNTIYFGEGSWLTVV.

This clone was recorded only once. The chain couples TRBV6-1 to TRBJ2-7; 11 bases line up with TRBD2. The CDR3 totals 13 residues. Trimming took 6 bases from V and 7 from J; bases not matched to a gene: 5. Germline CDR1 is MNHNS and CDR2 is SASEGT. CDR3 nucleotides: TGTGCCAGCAGCGGAAGACTAGCGGGAGAGCAGTACTTC. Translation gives CASSGRLAGEQYF.

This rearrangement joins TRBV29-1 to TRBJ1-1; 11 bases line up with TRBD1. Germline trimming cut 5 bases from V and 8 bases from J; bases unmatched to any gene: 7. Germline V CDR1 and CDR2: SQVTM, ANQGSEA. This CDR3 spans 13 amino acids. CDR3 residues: CSVFGQGAPEAFF. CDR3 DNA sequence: TGCAGCGTTTTCGGACAGGGGGCGCCGGAAGCTTTCTTT.

The DNA for the CDR3 is TGTGCCAGCACCCAGGGGGGCTCTGGAAACACCATATATTTT. The encoded protein is CASTQGGSGNTIYF. This chain uses TRBV9 with TRBJ1-3; TRBD1 matches at 7 bases. The trim removed 6 bases at V and 0 bases at J, leaving 3 bases unmatched. This CDR3 is built from 14 residues. Germline V gene lookup returns CDR1 SGDLS and CDR2 YYNGEE.

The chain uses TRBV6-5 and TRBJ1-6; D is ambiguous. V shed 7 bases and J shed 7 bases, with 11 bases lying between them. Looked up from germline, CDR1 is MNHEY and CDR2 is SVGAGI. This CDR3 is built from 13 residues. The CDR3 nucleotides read TGTGCCAGCAAGGAGGGAAAAAATTCACCCCTCCACTTT. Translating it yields CASKEGKNSPLHF.

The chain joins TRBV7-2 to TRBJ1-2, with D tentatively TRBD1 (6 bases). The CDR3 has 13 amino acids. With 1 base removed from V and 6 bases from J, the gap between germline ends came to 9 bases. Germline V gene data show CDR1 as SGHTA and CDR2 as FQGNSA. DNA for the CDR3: TGTGCCAGCAGCTTAGACAGGGTGGATGGCTACACCTTC. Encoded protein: CASSLDRVDGYTF.

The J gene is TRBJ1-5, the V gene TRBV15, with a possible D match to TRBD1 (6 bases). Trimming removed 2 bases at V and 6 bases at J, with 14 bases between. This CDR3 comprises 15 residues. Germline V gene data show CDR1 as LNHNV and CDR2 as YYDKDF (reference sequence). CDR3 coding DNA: TGTGCCACCAGCAGATCACAGGGTTTAGGTCAGCCCCAGCATTTT. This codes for CATSRSQGLGQPQHF.

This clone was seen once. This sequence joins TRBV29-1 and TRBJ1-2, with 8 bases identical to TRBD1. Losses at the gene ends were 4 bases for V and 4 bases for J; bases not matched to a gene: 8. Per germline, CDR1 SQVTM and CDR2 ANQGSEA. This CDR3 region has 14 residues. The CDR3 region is CSVGSQGAGYGYTF. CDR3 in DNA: TGCAGCGTTGGCTCCCAGGGGGCAGGCTATGGCTACACCTTC.

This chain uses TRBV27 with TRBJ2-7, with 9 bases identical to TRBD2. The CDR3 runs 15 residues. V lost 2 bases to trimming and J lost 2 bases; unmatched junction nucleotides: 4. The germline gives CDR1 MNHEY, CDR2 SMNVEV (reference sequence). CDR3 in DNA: TGTGCCAGCAGTTTAATCCCTAGCGGGGCCTACGAGCAGTACTTC. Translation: CASSLIPSGAYEQYF.

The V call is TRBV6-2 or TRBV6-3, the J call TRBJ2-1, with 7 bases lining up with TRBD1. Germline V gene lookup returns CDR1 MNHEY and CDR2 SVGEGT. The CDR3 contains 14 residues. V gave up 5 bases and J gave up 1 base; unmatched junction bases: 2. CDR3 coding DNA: TGTGCCAGCAGTGTGACAGGGTCCTACAATGAGCAGTTCTTC. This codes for CASSVTGSYNEQFF.

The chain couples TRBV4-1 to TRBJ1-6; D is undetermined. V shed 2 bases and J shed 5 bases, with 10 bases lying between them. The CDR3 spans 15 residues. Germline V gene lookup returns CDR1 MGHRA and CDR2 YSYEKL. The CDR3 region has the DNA TGCGCCAGCAGCCAAACCCGGACTCATAATTCACCCCTCCACTTT. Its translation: CASSQTRTHNSPLHF.

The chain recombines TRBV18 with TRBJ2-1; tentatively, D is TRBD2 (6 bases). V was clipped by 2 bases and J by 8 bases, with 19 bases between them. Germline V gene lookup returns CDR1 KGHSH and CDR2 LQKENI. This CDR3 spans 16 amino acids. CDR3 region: CASSPFSVRRGDEQFF. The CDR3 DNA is TGTGCCAGCTCACCATTCAGTGTTCGGCGGGGTGATGAGCAGTTCTTC.

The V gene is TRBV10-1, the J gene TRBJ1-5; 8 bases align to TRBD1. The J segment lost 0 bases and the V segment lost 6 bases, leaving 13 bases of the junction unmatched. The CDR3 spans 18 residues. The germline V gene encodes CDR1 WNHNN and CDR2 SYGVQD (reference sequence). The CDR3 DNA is TGCGCCAGCAGCGATAAGCCGGGACAGGCATATAGCAATCAGCCCCAGCATTTT. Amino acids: CASSDKPGQAYSNQPQHF.

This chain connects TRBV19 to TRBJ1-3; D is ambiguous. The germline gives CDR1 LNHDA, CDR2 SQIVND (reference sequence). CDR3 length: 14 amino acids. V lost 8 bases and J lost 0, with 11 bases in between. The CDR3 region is CASGRRDSGNTIYF. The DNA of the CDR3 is TGTGCCAGTGGGAGGAGAGACTCTGGAAACACCATATATTTT.

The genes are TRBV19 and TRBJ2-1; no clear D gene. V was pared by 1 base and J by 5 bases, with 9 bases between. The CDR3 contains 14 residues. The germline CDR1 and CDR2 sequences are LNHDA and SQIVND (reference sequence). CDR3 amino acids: CASSIVSGHNEQFF. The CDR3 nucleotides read TGTGCCAGTAGTATAGTCTCCGGTCACAATGAGCAGTTCTTC.

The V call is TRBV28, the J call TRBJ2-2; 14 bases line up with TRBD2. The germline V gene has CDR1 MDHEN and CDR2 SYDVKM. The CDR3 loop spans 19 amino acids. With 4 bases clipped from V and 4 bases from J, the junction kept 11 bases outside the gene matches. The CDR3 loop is CASSSFRLAGGPGTGELFF. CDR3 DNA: TGTGCCAGCAGTTCTTTTAGACTAGCGGGGGGGCCGGGCACCGGGGAGCTGTTTTTT.

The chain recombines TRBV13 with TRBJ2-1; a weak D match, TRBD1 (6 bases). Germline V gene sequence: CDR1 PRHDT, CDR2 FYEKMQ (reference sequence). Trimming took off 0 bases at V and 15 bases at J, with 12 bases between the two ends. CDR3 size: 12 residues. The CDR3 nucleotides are TGTGCCAGCAGCTTAGGCGGCCAGGGGAGGTTCTTC. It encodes CASSLGGQGRFF.

The CDR3 coding sequence is TGTGCCAGCAGCCCATTTCACGGGGAGCTGTTTTTT. It translates to CASSPFHGELFF. The gene calls are TRBV27 and TRBJ2-2; D remains ambiguous. This CDR3 spans 12 amino acids. The V end lost 6 bases, the J end lost 7 bases, and 9 bases lay between the germline ends. Germline V lookup: CDR1 MNHEY, CDR2 SMNVEV (reference sequence).

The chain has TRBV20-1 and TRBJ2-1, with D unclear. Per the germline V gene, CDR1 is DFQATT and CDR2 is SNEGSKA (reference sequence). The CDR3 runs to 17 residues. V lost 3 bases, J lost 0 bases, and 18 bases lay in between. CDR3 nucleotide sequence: TGCAGTGCTAGTAGAAGTGGCAGACCTAGCTCCTACAATGAGCAGTTCTTC. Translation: CSASRSGRPSSYNEQFF.

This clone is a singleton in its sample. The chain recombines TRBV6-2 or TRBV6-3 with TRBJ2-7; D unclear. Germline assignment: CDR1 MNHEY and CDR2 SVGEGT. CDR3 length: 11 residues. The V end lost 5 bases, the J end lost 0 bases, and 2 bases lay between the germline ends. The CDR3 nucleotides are TGTGCCAGCAGTCGCTCCTACGAGCAGTACTTC. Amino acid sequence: CASSRSYEQYF.

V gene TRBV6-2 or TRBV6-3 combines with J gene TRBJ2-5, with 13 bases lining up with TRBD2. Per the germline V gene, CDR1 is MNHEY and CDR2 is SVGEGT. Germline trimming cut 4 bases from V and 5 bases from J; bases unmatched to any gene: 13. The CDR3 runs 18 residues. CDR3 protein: CASSWKLAGGPQWETQYF. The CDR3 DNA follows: TGTGCCAGCAGTTGGAAACTAGCGGGGGGGCCTCAGTGGGAGACCCAGTACTTC.

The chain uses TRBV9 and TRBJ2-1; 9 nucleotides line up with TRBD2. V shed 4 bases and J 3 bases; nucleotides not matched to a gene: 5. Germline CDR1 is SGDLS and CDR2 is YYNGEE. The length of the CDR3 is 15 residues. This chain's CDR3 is CASSPPAGGYNEQFF. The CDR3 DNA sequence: TGTGCCAGCAGCCCCCCAGCGGGGGGCTACAATGAGCAGTTCTTC.

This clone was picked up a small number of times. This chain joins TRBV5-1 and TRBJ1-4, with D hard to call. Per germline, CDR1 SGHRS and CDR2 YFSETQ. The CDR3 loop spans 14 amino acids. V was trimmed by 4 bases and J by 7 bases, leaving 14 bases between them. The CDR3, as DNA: TGCGCCAGCAGCCTCGCCCAAAGAGGTGAAAAACTGTTTTTT. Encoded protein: CASSLAQRGEKLFF.

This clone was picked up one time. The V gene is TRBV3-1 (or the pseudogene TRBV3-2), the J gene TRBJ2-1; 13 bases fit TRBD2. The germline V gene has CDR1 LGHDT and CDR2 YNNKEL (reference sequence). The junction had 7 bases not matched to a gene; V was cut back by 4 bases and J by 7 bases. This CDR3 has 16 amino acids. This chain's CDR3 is CASSPPRLAGGNEQFF. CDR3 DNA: TGTGCCAGCAGCCCACCACGACTAGCGGGGGGAAATGAGCAGTTCTTC.

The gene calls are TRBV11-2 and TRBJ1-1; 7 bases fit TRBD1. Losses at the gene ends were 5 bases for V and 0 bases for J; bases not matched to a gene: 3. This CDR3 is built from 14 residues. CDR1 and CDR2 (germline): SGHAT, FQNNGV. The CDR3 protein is CASSKGQMNTEAFF. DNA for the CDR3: TGTGCCAGCAGCAAGGGACAGATGAACACTGAAGCTTTCTTT.

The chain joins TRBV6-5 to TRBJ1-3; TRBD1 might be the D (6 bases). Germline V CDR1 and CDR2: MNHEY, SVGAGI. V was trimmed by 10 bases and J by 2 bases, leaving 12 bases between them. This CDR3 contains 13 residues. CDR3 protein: CATGRGTGNTIYF. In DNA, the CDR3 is TGTGCCACCGGGAGGGGGACTGGAAACACCATATATTTT.

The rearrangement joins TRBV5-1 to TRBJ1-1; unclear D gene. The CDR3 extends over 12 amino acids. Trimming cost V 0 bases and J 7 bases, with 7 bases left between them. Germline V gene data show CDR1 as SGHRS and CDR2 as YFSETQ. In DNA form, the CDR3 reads TGCGCCAGCAGCTTGGGAGGGCTTGAAGCTTTCTTT. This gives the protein CASSLGGLEAFF.